A selection of T cell receptor beta chains follows, all from one sample in a study of control samples from healthy donors and cancer patients. Some clones are missing from TCRdb's copy, which holds only in-frame ones; the method was immunoSEQ multiplex PCR. This sample has about 120,000 clones; 80% to 90% occur once, and the top ten carry over 10%. The specimen sequenced was blood. The receptor set was obtained from a man aged 30 to 45 in good health. CDR3s include the opening cysteine and the closing phenylalanine or tryptophan. A D gene is named only where the DNA matches it firmly. Part of the rows lack a size; the others show once, few, many or a class for expanded clones.

-,TRBJ2-7,-,TRBV4-1,TGCGCCAGCAGCCACAACGGACGGGACTACGAGCAGTACTTC,CASSHNGRDYEQYF
-,TRBJ2-3,-,TRBV5-1,TGCGCCAGCGCTGGGGCCGAACAGTACATGTTCACAGATACGCAGTATTTT,CASAGAEQYMFTDTQYF
-,TRBJ1-2,TRBD1,TRBV28,TGTGCCAGCAGGAACACAGGGGTGGTTGGCTACACCTTC,CASRNTGVVGYTF
-,TRBJ1-6,-,TRBV6-5,TGTGCCAGCAGTTACGGCGGCCCTCGATCACCCCTCCACTTT,CASSYGGPRSPLHF
-,TRBJ2-1,-,TRBV29-1,TGCAGCGTTGCTCCAGGGGCCAATGAGCAGTTCTTC,CSVAPGANEQFF
-,TRBJ2-4,TRBD2,TRBV14,TGTGCCAGCAGCCGGTGGAGGGAGGGCATTCAGTACTTC,CASSRWREGIQYF
-,TRBJ2-7,-,TRBV21-1,TGTGCCAGCAGCAAAGCCAGGAGCTCCTACGAGCAGTACTTC,CASSKARSSYEQYF
-,TRBJ2-5,-,TRBV5-1,TGCGCCAGCAGCTTGGCAGGTTGGGAGACCCAGTACTTC,CASSLAGWETQYF
-,TRBJ1-1,-,TRBV11-3,TGTGCCAGCAGCTTAGAGGGCAGGGCGTTCACTGAAGCTTTCTTT,CASSLEGRAFTEAFF
-,TRBJ2-3,TRBD1,TRBV7-3,TGTGCCAGCGGACAGGGGCCAGATACGCAGTATTTT,CASGQGPDTQYF
once,TRBJ1-1,-,TRBV5-8,TGTGCCAGCAGCCCATGGGGCCGGGGAGCTTTCTTT,CASSPWGRGAFF
-,TRBJ1-1,TRBD1,TRBV6-1,TGTGCCAGCAGTGAACGGGACAGGGGTACTGAAGCTTTCTTT,CASSERDRGTEAFF
-,TRBJ1-3,-,TRBV5-6,TGTGCCAGCAGCCTCTCAGGGTCTGGAAACACCATATATTTT,CASSLSGSGNTIYF
-,TRBJ2-2,-,TRBV30,TGTGCCGCTTCGCCGGTGAACACCGGGGAGCTGTTTTTT,CAASPVNTGELFF
once,TRBJ1-2,-,TRBV7-9,TGTGCCAGCAGCAGACAGAAAAACTATGGCTACACCTTC,CASSRQKNYGYTF
-,TRBJ2-5,-,TRBV27,TGTGCCAGCAGTCCTCGGACTCCCAAAAGTGAGACCCAGTACTTC,CASSPRTPKSETQYF
once,TRBJ2-5,-,TRBV14,TGTGCCAGCAGCCAAGATCGGGTCTGGGTCCGGGAGACCCAGTACTTC,CASSQDRVWVRETQYF
-,TRBJ2-7,TRBD1,TRBV4-1,TGCGCCAGCAGCTTTACCGGGACAGGAGACAACGAGCAGTACTTC,CASSFTGTGDNEQYF
-,TRBJ1-2,-,TRBV6-1,TGTGCCAGCAGTGAATGGGTCCCGCGTGGCTACACCTTC,CASSEWVPRGYTF
few,TRBJ1-6,-,TRBV6-2/TRBV6-3,TGTGCCAGCAGTTACTCGACCGGGGGGGCCCTCCACTTT,CASSYSTGGALHF
-,TRBJ2-5,-,TRBV11-3,TGTGCCAGCAGCTTAGGGATACAGGAAGAGACCCAGTACTTC,CASSLGIQEETQYF
-,TRBJ2-3,-,TRBV7-3,TGTGCCAGCAGCTTAGGGGTAGATACGCAGTATTTT,CASSLGVDTQYF
-,TRBJ1-4,-,TRBV9,TGTGCCAGCAGCGTAGAGGTGCCAGGGAATAATGAAAAACTGTTTTTT,CASSVEVPGNNEKLFF
-,TRBJ1-2,-,TRBV30,TGTGCCTGGAGAGGAAGGGATGGCTACACCTTC,CAWRGRDGYTF
-,TRBJ1-6,-,TRBV18,TGTGCCAGCTCACCGGCCAGCGGAATTAATTCACCCCTCCACTTT,CASSPASGINSPLHF
-,TRBJ2-6,-,TRBV11-3,TGTGCCAGCAGCTCGCGGTCGACCCCATTTGGGGCCAACGTCCTGACTTTC,CASSSRSTPFGANVLTF
-,TRBJ1-6,-,TRBV9,TGTGCCAGCAGCGTAGATAGTAGCTCCTATAATTCACCCCTCCACTTT,CASSVDSSSYNSPLHF
few,TRBJ2-5,TRBD2,TRBV4-2,TGTGCCAGCAGCCAAGGACTAGCGCAGACCCAGTACTTC,CASSQGLAQTQYF
-,TRBJ1-2,-,TRBV5-1,TGCGCCAGCAGCTTGGCGGGGGACCCCGTCTACACCTTC,CASSLAGDPVYTF
-,TRBJ1-1,-,TRBV18,TGTGCCAGCTCCACGGCTACAACTTACACTGAAGCTTTCTTT,CASSTATTYTEAFF
-,TRBJ1-4,-,TRBV6-6,TGTGCCAGCAGTTCCCCCCGACAGACAACTAATGAAAAACTGTTTTTT,CASSSPRQTTNEKLFF
-,TRBJ1-4,-,TRBV5-1,TGCGCCAGCAGCTCGGATGGAGACACAACTAATGAAAAACTGTTTTTT,CASSSDGDTTNEKLFF
once,TRBJ1-5,-,TRBV5-6,TGTGCCAGCAGCTTGGTGGATCAGCCCCAGCATTTT,CASSLVDQPQHF
-,TRBJ2-1,TRBD1,TRBV5-1,TGCGCCAGCAGCTCCGAGGCCTTACAGGGGATGTCCTACAATGAGCAGTTCTTC,CASSSEALQGMSYNEQFF
-,TRBJ2-3,-,TRBV24-1,TGTGCCACCAGTGACCCCCCCCTAGATACGCAGTATTTT,CATSDPPLDTQYF
-,TRBJ2-2,-,TRBV5-1,TGCGCCAGCGGATGGGGTCCCACCGGGGAGCTGTTTTTT,CASGWGPTGELFF
-,TRBJ2-7,-,TRBV5-6,TGTGCCAGCAGCTTGGTAGCTGGGAAGCAGTACTTC,CASSLVAGKQYF
-,TRBJ1-1,-,TRBV5-1,TGCGCCAGCAGCTTGGAAGGGGCGTGGAACACTGAAGCTTTCTTT,CASSLEGAWNTEAFF
-,TRBJ1-3,-,TRBV6-6,TGTGCCAGCGCCACCGTCTCGGGGAACACCATATATTTT,CASATVSGNTIYF
-,TRBJ1-3,-,TRBV5-1,TGCGCCAGCAGCTTACAGGGAAACACCATATATTTT,CASSLQGNTIYF
-,TRBJ2-1,TRBD2,TRBV5-1,TGCGCCAGCAGGCCTACAGCGGGGGGGCAGAATGAGCAGTTCTTC,CASRPTAGGQNEQFF
-,TRBJ2-3,TRBD2,TRBV14,TGTGCCAGCAGCCAACCGGGACTAGCGGGGGATACGCAGTATTTT,CASSQPGLAGDTQYF
-,TRBJ1-4,-,TRBV6-5,TGTGCCACAGGGGATGAAAAACTGTTTTTT,CATGDEKLFF
-,TRBJ1-5,TRBD1,TRBV24-1,TGTGCCACCAGTGATTTGCGGGACAGGGAGCCCCAGCATTTT,CATSDLRDREPQHF
-,TRBJ2-1,TRBD2,TRBV2,TGTGCCAGCACCTCGGGACTAGCGGGGACCCTTGAGCAGTTCTTC,CASTSGLAGTLEQFF
-,TRBJ1-2,TRBD1,TRBV3-1/TRBV3-2,TGTGCCAGCAGCTTAGCACAGGGGAAGTCTGGCTACACCTTC,CASSLAQGKSGYTF
-,TRBJ2-5,-,TRBV6-2/TRBV6-3,TGTGCCAGCAGTTTCCAGGGTGCGGGGAGGCAGACCCAGTACTTC,CASSFQGAGRQTQYF
-,TRBJ1-5,TRBD1,TRBV19,TGTGCCAGTAGTATAGGGAGTTCGGGGACAGGGCGTCAGCCCCAGCATTTT,CASSIGSSGTGRQPQHF
-,TRBJ2-2,-,TRBV6-2/TRBV6-3,TGTGCCAGCAGTTTACGGGAAACGGTCACCGGGGAGCTGTTTTTT,CASSLRETVTGELFF
-,TRBJ1-2,-,TRBV12-3/TRBV12-4,TGTGCCAGCAGTTTAGGTTTCGGGGGCTACACCTTC,CASSLGFGGYTF
-,TRBJ2-3,TRBD2,TRBV20-1,TGCAGTGCTAGTGGGACTAGCGGGGGGCCAGCAGATACGCAGTATTTT,CSASGTSGGPADTQYF